The next 30 T cell receptor beta chains were all read from a single sample in a study of T cell responses to AZD1222 COVID-19 vaccine. Some clones are missing from TCRdb's copy, which holds only in-frame ones; the method was immunoSEQ multiplex PCR. This table has around 100,000 clones, over 90% appearing once. Sequences were derived from peripheral blood, sampled on day 0 of AZD1222 vaccination. The receptors derive from an adult in good health.

This clone was observed once. V is TRBV4-3 and J is TRBJ2-7; 7 bases are shared with TRBD2. V lost 4 bases, J lost 3 bases, and 6 bases stayed unmatched. The CDR3 contains 14 residues. From germline, CDR1 is LGHNA and CDR2 YSLEER. The CDR3 loop is CASSRGLGDYEQYF. The CDR3, as DNA: TGCGCCAGCAGCCGAGGACTAGGTGACTACGAGCAGTACTTC.

V usage is TRBV2 and J usage is TRBJ1-4; D is perhaps TRBD1 (5 bases). V lost 6 bases and J 6 bases, leaving 14 bases between the germline ends. The CDR3 totals 14 residues. Germline CDR1 is SNHLY and CDR2 is FYNNEI. The CDR3 coding sequence is TGTGCCAGCAGAAGGGGCCCAGAGGATGAAAAACTGTTTTTT. It codes for CASRRGPEDEKLFF.

This clone was detected only once. The V and J genes are TRBV28 and TRBJ2-3; D possibly corresponds to TRBD2 (7 bases). The CDR3 is 16 amino acids. CDR1 is MDHEN, CDR2 SYDVKM, per germline. V was cut by 8 bases and J by 3 bases, with 21 bases left in between. The CDR3 DNA reads TGTGCCAGCCGGGGGGCTTTTGTCGAGGGGACAGATACGCAGTATTTT. Protein product: CASRGAFVEGTDTQYF.

The chain is built from TRBV3-1 (or the pseudogene TRBV3-2) and TRBJ1-4; D is unclear. There are 14 residues in the CDR3. Trimming pared 4 bases from V and 0 bases from J, leaving 6 bases between. Germline-derived CDR1 and CDR2 are LGHDT and YNNKEL (reference sequence). This chain's CDR3 is CASSPHATNEKLFF. The CDR3 region has the DNA TGTGCCAGCAGCCCACACGCAACTAATGAAAAACTGTTTTTT.

This clone was counted only a few times. The rearrangement joins TRBV10-2 to TRBJ1-3; 8 nucleotides match TRBD1. The germline gives CDR1 WSHSY, CDR2 SAAADI. The CDR3 is 13 residues long. The V and J ends lost 6 bases and 2 bases, in that order; junction bases with no gene match: 0. In DNA form, the CDR3 reads TGCGCCAGCAGACAGGGGGCTGGAAACACCATATATTTT. Its protein product is CASRQGAGNTIYF.

This chain uses TRBV12-3 or TRBV12-4 with TRBJ2-7; D ambiguous. This CDR3 is built from 10 residues. The V gene lost 8 bases and the J gene lost 2 bases, with 4 bases spanning the gap. The CDR3 bases are TGTGCCAGCGGTACCTACGAGCAGTACTTC. Translating gives CASGTYEQYF.

This sequence joins TRBV6-6 and TRBJ1-5; D is ambiguous. This CDR3 has 15 amino acids. Per germline, CDR1 MNHNY and CDR2 SVGAGI (reference sequence). Trimming pared 3 bases from V and 6 bases from J, leaving 15 bases between. Here the CDR3 DNA reads TGTGCCAGCAGTTATATTTACGGGAAGAGTCAGCCCCAGCATTTT. Its translation: CASSYIYGKSQPQHF.

This clone was seen a few times. The genes are TRBV6-1 and TRBJ1-2, with 10 bases aligning to TRBD1. V shed 3 bases, J shed 7 bases, and the junction held 8 bases outside the gene matches. Germline CDR1 reads MNHNS; CDR2 reads SASEGT. The CDR3 extends over 15 amino acids. The CDR3 protein is CASSEVRQGAFGYTF. The CDR3 nucleotides are TGTGCCAGCAGTGAGGTTAGACAGGGGGCATTTGGCTACACCTTC.

The chain recombines TRBV11-3 with TRBJ2-3; TRBD2 aligns across 9 bases. The V segment lost 3 bases and the J segment 7 bases; nucleotides outside the gene matches: 14. Germline V gene sequence: CDR1 SGHNT, CDR2 YENEEA. The CDR3 is 17 residues long. CDR3 sequence reads: CASSFDGAGGALNTQYF. CDR3 coding DNA: TGTGCCAGCAGCTTCGATGGAGCGGGAGGAGCGTTAAATACGCAGTATTTT.

The chain links TRBV28 to TRBJ2-1; 10 bases are a match to TRBD2. The CDR3 spans 13 residues. V was clipped by 7 bases and J by 8 bases; unmatched bases: 5. Germline V gene data show CDR1 as MDHEN and CDR2 as SYDVKM. CDR3 region: CASKAGGIDEQFF. The CDR3 bases are TGTGCCAGCAAAGCGGGAGGGATCGATGAGCAGTTCTTC.

This rearrangement joins TRBV20-1 to TRBJ2-7; tentative D call: TRBD2 (6 bases). Germline assignment: CDR1 DFQATT and CDR2 SNEGSKA (reference sequence). The CDR3 covers 15 residues. V lost 3 bases and J 11 bases, leaving 26 bases between the germline ends. The CDR3 region has the DNA TGCAGTGCTAGTGTACAGCGGGCCCCAGCTACGATGGAGTACTTC. Translation: CSASVQRAPATMEYF.

The gene calls are TRBV5-6 and TRBJ2-7; D remains ambiguous. Looked up from germline, CDR1 is SGHDT and CDR2 is YYEEEE. The CDR3 has 13 amino acids. V was shortened by 4 bases and J by 3 bases, with 11 bases between the two germline ends. The CDR3, as DNA: TGTGCCAGCAGCGCAGGCCCTTTCTACGAGCAGTACTTC. This translates into CASSAGPFYEQYF. Filled out from reference TRBV5-6 and TRBJ2-7, the complete variable domain reads DAGVTQSPTHLIKTRGQQVTLRCSPKSGHDTVSWYQQALGQGPQFIFQYYEEEERQRGNFPDRFSGHQFPNYSSELNVNALLLGDSALYLCASSAGPFYEQYFGPGTRLTVT.

The rearrangement joins TRBV2 to TRBJ2-5; the match to TRBD1 covers 7 bases. The CDR3 has 13 amino acids. Germline lookup yields CDR1 SNHLY and CDR2 FYNNEI. V was pared by 4 bases and J by 1 base, with 0 bases of the junction left unmatched. The CDR3 bases are TGTGCCAGCAGTGCAGGGGGCCAAGAGACCCAGTACTTC. This encodes CASSAGGQETQYF.

The chain recombines TRBV30 with TRBJ1-2, with 10 nucleotides matching TRBD1. This CDR3 spans 14 amino acids. The germline V gene encodes CDR1 GTSNPN and CDR2 SVGIG (reference sequence). The V segment lost 5 bases and the J segment 1 base; nucleotides outside the gene matches: 4. CDR3 bases: TGTGCCTGGGCCCGGGACAGGGGTAACTATGGCTACACCTTC. It yields the protein CAWARDRGNYGYTF. The complete variable domain, with remaining parts taken from reference TRBV30 and TRBJ1-2, reads SQTIHQWPATLVQPVGSPLSLECTVEGTSNPNLYWYRQAAGRGLQLLFYSVGIGQISSEVPQNLSASRPQDRQFILSSKKLLLSDSGFYLCAWARDRGNYGYTFGSGTRLTVV.

The chain links TRBV2 to TRBJ1-4; D is unclear. Trimming removed 4 bases at V and 0 bases at J, with 9 bases between. This CDR3 spans 15 amino acids. Germline CDR1 SNHLY, CDR2 FYNNEI. This CDR3 reads CASSGVLSTNEKLFF. The CDR3 nucleotides are TGTGCCAGCAGTGGGGTTTTATCAACTAATGAAAAACTGTTTTTT.

The chain uses TRBV10-1 and TRBJ1-2, with 7 nucleotides matching TRBD1. The J segment lost 4 bases and the V segment lost 5 bases, leaving 4 bases of the junction unmatched. Germline CDR1 WNHNN, CDR2 SYGVQD (reference sequence). CDR3 size: 13 residues. The CDR3 loop is CASSRDRSYGYTF. In DNA, the CDR3 is TGCGCCAGCAGTCGGGACAGAAGCTATGGCTACACCTTC.

The gene calls are TRBV18 and TRBJ1-2; D gene ambiguous. CDR1 and CDR2 (germline): KGHSH, LQKENI. Between the trimmed V and J ends, which lost 0 bases and 4 bases, there was a span of 15 bases. This CDR3 spans 16 amino acids. CDR3 in DNA: TGTGCCAGCTCACCACCGAAATCCGTCCGGGGCTATGGCTACACCTTC. This sequence encodes CASSPPKSVRGYGYTF.

The chain is built from TRBV18 and TRBJ2-3; possibly TRBD2 for D (6 bases). The germline CDR1 and CDR2 sequences are KGHSH and LQKENI. With 3 bases removed from V and 8 bases from J, the gap between germline ends came to 15 bases. CDR3 size: 14 residues. The CDR3 DNA reads as TGTGCCAGCTCACCTGATGCTGGCGGGGCTACGCAGTATTTT. It translates to CASSPDAGGATQYF. Based on the CDR3 plus reference TRBV18 and TRBJ2-3, the full variable domain is NAGVMQNPRHLVRRRGQEARLRCSPMKGHSHVYWYRQLPEEGLKFMVYLQKENIIDESGMPKERFSAEFPKEGPSILRIQQVVRGDSAAYFCASSPDAGGATQYFGPGTRLTVL.

The chain recombines TRBV18 with TRBJ2-5; TRBD2 matches 7 bases. This CDR3 spans 16 amino acids. CDR1 KGHSH and CDR2 LQKENI come from the germline V gene. J lost 1 base, V lost 2 bases, and 7 bases had no gene match. The CDR3 nucleotides read TGTGCCAGCTCACCAGGCTTACTAGCGACCCAAGAGACCCAGTACTTC. Translated: CASSPGLLATQETQYF.

The V and J genes are TRBV5-4 and TRBJ2-5; 11 bases are a match to TRBD2. V trimming: 4 bases; J trimming: 2 bases; junction bases outside the gene matches: 10. Germline V lookup: CDR1 SGHNT, CDR2 YYREEE (reference sequence). The CDR3 extends over 17 amino acids. The CDR3 DNA reads as TGTGCCAGCAGCCGAGGGGTAGCGGGAGGGTGGCAAGAGACCCAGTACTTC. Translated, it gives CASSRGVAGGWQETQYF.

The V and J genes are TRBV30 and TRBJ1-2; D remains unclear. The CDR3 length is 13 residues. With 0 bases removed from V and 5 bases from J, the gap between germline ends came to 10 bases. Germline V CDR1 and CDR2: GTSNPN, SVGIG (reference sequence). The CDR3: CAWSVGFSYGYTF. For the CDR3, the DNA is TGTGCCTGGAGTGTAGGGTTCAGTTATGGCTACACCTTC.

This sequence joins TRBV9 and TRBJ1-4; 11 nucleotides match TRBD1. CDR1 is SGDLS, CDR2 YYNGEE, per germline. The CDR3 loop spans 18 amino acids. The J segment lost 0 bases and the V segment lost 3 bases, leaving 7 bases of the junction unmatched. The CDR3 protein is CASSAGQGGTATNEKLFF. CDR3 coding DNA: TGTGCCAGCAGCGCGGGACAGGGGGGCACTGCAACTAATGAAAAACTGTTTTTT.

The chain links TRBV28 to TRBJ1-4; possible D gene TRBD1, 5 bases. The V and J ends lost 5 bases and 0 bases respectively, with 19 bases between them. The CDR3 spans 18 residues. From germline, CDR1 is MDHEN and CDR2 SYDVKM. The CDR3 region is CASSQGFRAVATNEKLFF. The CDR3 DNA follows: TGTGCCAGCAGTCAGGGATTCAGGGCAGTCGCAACTAATGAAAAACTGTTTTTT.

This chain connects TRBV2 to TRBJ2-7, with 9 positions matching TRBD2. V trimming: 6 bases; J trimming: 2 bases; junction bases outside the gene matches: 11. The germline gives CDR1 SNHLY, CDR2 FYNNEI. There are 16 residues in the CDR3. CDR3 amino acids: CASRSGTSIRPYEQYF. The CDR3 DNA is TGTGCCAGCAGATCTGGGACTAGCATACGACCCTACGAGCAGTACTTC.

The chain links TRBV30 to TRBJ2-5, with D perhaps matching TRBD1 or TRBD2 (5 bases each). The V gene lost 3 bases and the J gene lost 2 bases, with 10 bases spanning the gap. The CDR3 covers 13 residues. Germline CDR1 reads GTSNPN; CDR2 reads SVGIG (reference sequence). The CDR3 protein is CAWRVRGQETQYF. CDR3 DNA sequence: TGTGCCTGGAGGGTGAGGGGACAAGAGACCCAGTACTTC.

The rearrangement uses TRBV15 and TRBJ2-4, with 9 bases fitting TRBD1. After removal of 3 bases from V and 3 bases from J, the junction contained 12 bases not matched to a gene. CDR3 length: 18 residues. Germline values: CDR1 LNHNV, CDR2 YYDKDF (reference sequence). As DNA, the CDR3 is TGTGCCACCAGCAGGGGAACCGGGACAGGGTTGGACAAAAACATTCAGTACTTC. Protein: CATSRGTGTGLDKNIQYF.

The chain links TRBV5-8 to TRBJ2-2; 8 bases agree with TRBD2. V was clipped by 2 bases and J by 4 bases; unmatched bases: 7. The germline CDR1 and CDR2 sequences are SGHTS and YDEGEE. This CDR3 is 16 amino acids long. The CDR3 DNA is TGTGCCAGCAGCTTAGCCCTAGCGGGCCTCACCGGGGAGCTGTTTTTT. It is translated as CASSLALAGLTGELFF.

The chain is built from TRBV19 and TRBJ2-2; the match to TRBD2 covers 10 bases. The CDR3 spans 16 residues. J was trimmed by 6 bases and V by 4 bases; bases with no gene match: 8. Germline-derived CDR1 and CDR2 are LNHDA and SQIVND (reference sequence). The CDR3 DNA is TGTGCCAGTAGTAGCAAGCTAGCGGGAGACTCCGGGGAGCTGTTTTTT. Protein sequence: CASSSKLAGDSGELFF.

The rearrangement joins TRBV9 to TRBJ2-3; D is unclear. CDR1 and CDR2 (germline): SGDLS, YYNGEE. The CDR3 is 16 amino acids. The germline V and J ends were trimmed by 0 bases and 0 bases, with 11 bases remaining between them. The CDR3 nucleotides read TGTGCCAGCAGCGTAGGGGGTTGGGGTAGCACAGATACGCAGTATTTT. This gives the protein CASSVGGWGSTDTQYF.

The chain has TRBV6-5 and TRBJ1-3; D unclear. This CDR3 region has 15 residues. Trimming took off 4 bases at V and 0 bases at J, with 10 bases between the two ends. From germline, CDR1 is MNHEY and CDR2 SVGAGI. In nucleotides, the CDR3 is TGTGCCAGCAGTTCCCTGACGGCCTCTGGAAACACCATATATTTT. This translates into CASSSLTASGNTIYF.